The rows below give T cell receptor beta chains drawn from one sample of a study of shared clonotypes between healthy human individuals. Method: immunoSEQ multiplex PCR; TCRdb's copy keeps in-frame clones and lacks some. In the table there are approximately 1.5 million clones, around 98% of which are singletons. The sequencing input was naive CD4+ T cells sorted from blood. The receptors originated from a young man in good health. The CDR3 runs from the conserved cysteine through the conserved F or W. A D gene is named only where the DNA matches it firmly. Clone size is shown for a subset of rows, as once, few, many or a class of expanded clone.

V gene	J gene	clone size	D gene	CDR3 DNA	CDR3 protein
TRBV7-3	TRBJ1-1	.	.	TGTGCCAGCAGCTCCATGGGGGCAAGGGACACTGAAGCTTTCTTT	CASSSMGARDTEAFF
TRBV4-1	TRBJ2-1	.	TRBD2	TGCGCCAGCAGCCAAGAATCTCGGCTAGCGGGTTTCTCCTACAATGAGCAGTTCTTC	CASSQESRLAGFSYNEQFF
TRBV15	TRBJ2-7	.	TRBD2	TGTGCCACCAGCAGAGCCGGGACTAGCGGGAGTAGGATAGGCGAGCAGTACTTC	CATSRAGTSGSRIGEQYF
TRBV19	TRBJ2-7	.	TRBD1	TGTGCCAGTAACCAGACAGGGGTTGAGAACGAGCAGTACTTC	CASNQTGVENEQYF
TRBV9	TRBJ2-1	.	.	TGTGCCAGCAGCGTACAAAGCGCCTCCTACAATGAGCAGTTCTTC	CASSVQSASYNEQFF
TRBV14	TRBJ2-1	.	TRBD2	TGTGCCAGCAGCCAAGACAGGACTAGCGGGAGAACCGGACGGAGTGAGCAGTTCTTC	CASSQDRTSGRTGRSEQFF
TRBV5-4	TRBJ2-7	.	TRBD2	TGTGCCAGCAGCTTGGTAAGGGCGGGGGACTACGAGCAGTACTTC	CASSLVRAGDYEQYF
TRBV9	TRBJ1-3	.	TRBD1	TGTGCCAGCAGCCCCAGACAGGGGTCGGGAGGAAACACCATATATTTT	CASSPRQGSGGNTIYF
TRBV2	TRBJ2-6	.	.	TGTGCCACCTGGCCAGCCGCCTCTGGGGCCAACGTCCTGACTTTC	CATWPAASGANVLTF
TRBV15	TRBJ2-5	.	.	TGTGCCACCAGCAGAGATCAACTGGTGTTCTGGGAGACCCAGTACTTC	CATSRDQLVFWETQYF
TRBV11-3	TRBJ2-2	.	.	TGTGCCAGCAGCTTAGTAGACTCCGGGGAGCTGTTTTTT	CASSLVDSGELFF
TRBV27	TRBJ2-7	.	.	TGTGCCAGCAGTCCGGGGATTCTCTACGAGCAGTACTTC	CASSPGILYEQYF
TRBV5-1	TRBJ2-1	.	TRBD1	TGCGCCAGCAGCCACCGGGACAGGGGTGGCACAAGCTCCTACAATGAGCAGTTCTTC	CASSHRDRGGTSSYNEQFF
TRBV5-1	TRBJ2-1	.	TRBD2	TGCGCCAGCTCTTCTAGCGGGGATAGCTCCTACAATGAGCAGTTCTTC	CASSSSGDSSYNEQFF
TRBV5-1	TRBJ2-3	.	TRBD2	TGCGCCAGCAGCTTGGATCTAGCGGGTATGACAGATACGCAGTATTTT	CASSLDLAGMTDTQYF
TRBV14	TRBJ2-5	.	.	TGTGCCAGCAGCCAGGCGGAGACCCAGTACTTC	CASSQAETQYF
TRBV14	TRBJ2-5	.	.	TGTGCCAGCAGCCAAGGGCAGACCCAGTACTTC	CASSQGQTQYF
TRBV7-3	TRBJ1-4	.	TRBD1	TGTGCCAGCAGCTTAGGGACAGTTGAAAAACTGTTTTTT	CASSLGTVEKLFF
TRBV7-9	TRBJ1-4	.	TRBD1	TGTGCCAGCAGCCCTCGGACAGGGGATGGTGAAAAACTGTTTTTT	CASSPRTGDGEKLFF
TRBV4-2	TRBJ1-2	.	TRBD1	TGTGCCAGCAGCCAAGAAACCAGGGGGCTATATGGCTACACCTTC	CASSQETRGLYGYTF
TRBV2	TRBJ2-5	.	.	TGTGCCAGCAGCTACACAAAAGAGACCCAGTACTTC	CASSYTKETQYF
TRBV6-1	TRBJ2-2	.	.	TGTGCCACCACGGGCGGGAACACCGGGGAGCTGTTTTTT	CATTGGNTGELFF
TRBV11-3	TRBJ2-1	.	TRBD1	TGTGCCAGCAGCCGAGGGGACAGGGTGAATGAGCAGTTCTTC	CASSRGDRVNEQFF
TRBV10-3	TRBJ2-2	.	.	TGTGCCATCAGTGAGACTACCAACACCGGGGAGCTGTTTTTT	CAISETTNTGELFF
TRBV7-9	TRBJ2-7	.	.	TGTGCCAGCAGCTTAGCGGACCCATACTCCTACGAGCAGTACTTC	CASSLADPYSYEQYF
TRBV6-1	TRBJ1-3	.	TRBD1	TGTGCCAGCAGTGCTCCGGACAGGGGGCCACTCGGAAACACCATATATTTT	CASSAPDRGPLGNTIYF
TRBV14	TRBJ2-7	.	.	TGTGCCAGCAGCCAGTATTTTGGGACACCAGACGAGCAGTACTTC	CASSQYFGTPDEQYF
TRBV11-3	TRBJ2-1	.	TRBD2	TGTGCCAGCAGGGTAGAGAGTTTACTAGCGGGAGGGCGTCAGCAGTTCTTC	CASRVESLLAGGRQQFF
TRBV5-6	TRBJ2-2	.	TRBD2	TGTGCCAGCAGCTTGGTGGCGGGAGCCTCCACCGGGGAGCTGTTTTTT	CASSLVAGASTGELFF
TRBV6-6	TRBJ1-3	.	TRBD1	TGTGCCAGCAGTTACTCCTGGGACAGACCCAGCGCCATATATTTT	CASSYSWDRPSAIYF
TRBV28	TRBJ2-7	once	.	TGTGCCACCTCTCAGAGGGGGGTCTTCTCCTACGAGCAGTACTTC	CATSQRGVFSYEQYF
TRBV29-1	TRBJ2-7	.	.	TGCAGCGTGCGGACACAGCCCTACGAGCAGTACTTC	CSVRTQPYEQYF
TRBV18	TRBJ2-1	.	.	TGTGCCAGCTGGCGGGGGCAGGGGGACAATGAGCAGTTCTTC	CASWRGQGDNEQFF
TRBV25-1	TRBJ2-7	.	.	TGTGCCAGCAGTGAATGGGGCCTCTCGTCCGAGCAGTACTTC	CASSEWGLSSEQYF
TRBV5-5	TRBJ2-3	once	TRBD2	TGTGCCAGCAGCCCGCTAGCGGGAGGGCCATCTGACACAGATACGCAGTATTTT	CASSPLAGGPSDTDTQYF
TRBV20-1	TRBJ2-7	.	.	TGCAGTGCTAGCCCACTATACGAGCAGTACTTC	CSASPLYEQYF
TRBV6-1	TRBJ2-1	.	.	TGTGCCAGCAGTGAATTGCAGGGGCTCGATGAGCAGTTCTTC	CASSELQGLDEQFF
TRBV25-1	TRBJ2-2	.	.	TGTGCCAGCAGTGAAACAGGGTGGCGGTCCGGGGAGCTGTTTTTT	CASSETGWRSGELFF
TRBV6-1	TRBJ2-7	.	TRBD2	TGTGCCAGCAGTCCCCTAGCGGGAGGTCGTGAGGAGCAGTACTTC	CASSPLAGGREEQYF
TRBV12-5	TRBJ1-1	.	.	TGTGCTAGTGGTTTATCCTTAGGGGGGACTGAAGCTTTCTTT	CASGLSLGGTEAFF
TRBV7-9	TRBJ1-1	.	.	TGTGCCAGCAGCCCCGCCGGCTTCTTGGGGCTTCAAGCTTTCTTT	CASSPAGFLGLQAFF
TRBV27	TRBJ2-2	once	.	TGTGCCAGCAGTTTATTAAGCAGATCGAACACCGGGGAGCTGTTTTTT	CASSLLSRSNTGELFF
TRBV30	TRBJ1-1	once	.	TGTGCCTGGAGGACCTCTCTGAGGATTTTGAACACTGAAGCTTTCTTT	CAWRTSLRILNTEAFF
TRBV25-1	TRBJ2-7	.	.	TGTGCCAGCAGTCCCCGAGGAGTGGGGTCGTACGAGCAGTACTTC	CASSPRGVGSYEQYF
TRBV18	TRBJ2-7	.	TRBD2	TGTGCCAGCTCACCACAGCGGGAGATTTCGTACGAGCAGTACTTC	CASSPQREISYEQYF
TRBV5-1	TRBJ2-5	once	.	TGCGCCAGCAAGGGGAGAGAGACCCAGTACTTC	CASKGRETQYF
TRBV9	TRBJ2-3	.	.	TGTGCCAGCAGCCTACCAAAGGGCAGGGGAAACCTCCTAGATACGCAGTATTTT	CASSLPKGRGNLLDTQYF